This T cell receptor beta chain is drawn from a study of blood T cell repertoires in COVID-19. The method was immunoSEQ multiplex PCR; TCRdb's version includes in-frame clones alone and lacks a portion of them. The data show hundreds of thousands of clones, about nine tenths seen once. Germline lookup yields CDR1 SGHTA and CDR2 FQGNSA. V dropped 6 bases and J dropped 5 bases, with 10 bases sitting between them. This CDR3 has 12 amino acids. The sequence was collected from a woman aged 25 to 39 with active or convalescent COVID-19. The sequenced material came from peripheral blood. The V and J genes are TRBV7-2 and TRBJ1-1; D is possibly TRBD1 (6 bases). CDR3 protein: CASRTGGTEAFF. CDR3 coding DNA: TGTGCCAGCAGGACAGGAGGAACTGAAGCTTTCTTT. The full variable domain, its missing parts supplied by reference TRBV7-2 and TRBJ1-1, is GAGVSQSPSNKVTEKGKDVELRCDPISGHTALYWYRQSLGQGLEFLIYFQGNSAPDKSGLPSDRFSAERTGGSVSTLTIQRTQQEDSAVYLCASRTGGTEAFFGQGTRLTVV.